This T cell receptor (beta chain) was sequenced for a study of glioma-infiltrating T cells. Findings and caveats of the study: Above-expected tissue-blood divergence occurred in all gliomas, most in low-grade ones.

With respect to this clonotype: Its antigen is not known.

The iRepertoire nested amplicon-rescue multiplex PCR amplified TCR alpha and beta CDR3s from RNA. Each CDR3 protein gets one entry after TCRdb re-called the multiplex PCR reads with MiXCR. The table has under 150,000 distinct CDR3 sequences, roughly two fifths seen once. What was sequenced was glioma tissue, nonneoplastic brain tissue, or PBMCs (not recorded which). The origin of this receptor is a human donor with low-grade glioma or glioblastoma, undergoing nonglioma brain surgery, or in good health (not recorded which).

The CDR3 coding sequence is TGTGCCAGCTCACCGGTCCGGTTCTACGAGCAGTACTTC. Amino acid sequence: CASSPVRFYEQYF. The rearrangement links TRBV6-6 to TRBJ2-7; D ambiguous. The V gene's germline CDR1 is MNHNY and CDR2 SVGAGI (reference sequence). This CDR3 comprises 13 residues. V lost 8 bases and J lost 3, with 14 bases in between.